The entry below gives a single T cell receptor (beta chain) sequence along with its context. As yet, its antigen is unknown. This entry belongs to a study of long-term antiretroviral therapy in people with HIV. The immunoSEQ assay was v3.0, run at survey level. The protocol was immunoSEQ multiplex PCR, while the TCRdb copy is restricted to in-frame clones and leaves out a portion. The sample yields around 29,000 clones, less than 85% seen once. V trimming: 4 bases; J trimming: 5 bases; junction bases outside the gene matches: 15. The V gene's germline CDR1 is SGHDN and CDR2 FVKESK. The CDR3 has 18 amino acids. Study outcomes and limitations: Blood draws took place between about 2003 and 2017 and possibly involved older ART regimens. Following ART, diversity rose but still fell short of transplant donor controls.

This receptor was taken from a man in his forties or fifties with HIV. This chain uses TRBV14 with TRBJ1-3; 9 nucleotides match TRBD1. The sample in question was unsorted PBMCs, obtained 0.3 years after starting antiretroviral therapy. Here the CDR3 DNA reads TGTGCCAGCAGCCGAAGACCGGGACAGGGAAATTCGCGAAACACCATATATTTT. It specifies CASSRRPGQGNSRNTIYF.